The T cell receptor (beta chain) described here comes from a study of T cells in Graves' hyperthyroidism and ophthalmopathy. Germline loops: CDR1 SGHVS, CDR2 FNYEAQ. The CDR3 covers 15 residues. The V and J ends lost 5 bases and 6 bases, in that order; junction bases with no gene match: 4. Amplified TCR beta CDR3 regions derived from RNA transcripts. The HTBI primer set drove a first-round RT-PCR of the TCR CDR3. MiXCR, run by TCRdb on the multiplex PCR reads, gives a single entry per CDR3 protein. The sample has 500,000 to 750,000 distinct CDR3 sequences; 15% to 18% are singletons. Across 18 months, stable Graves' hyperthyroidism was marked by no progression to ophthalmopathy. Pregnant or lactating patients were excluded, as were those with uncontrolled infection or other autoimmune disease.

This sequence was found in a woman under 40 with Graves' hyperthyroidism. The chain couples TRBV7-6 to TRBJ2-2; 12 bases map to TRBD2. Input material: blood. The CDR3 protein is CASSASGRASGELFF. The CDR3 region has the DNA TGTGCCAGCAGCGCTAGCGGGAGGGCCTCCGGGGAGCTGTTTTTT.